The text below deals with one TCR beta chain. Its specificity is unknown. The sample comes from a study of T cell responses to AZD1222 COVID-19 vaccine. For the study at large: Second-dose intervals of approximately 4 or approximately 12 weeks were pooled.

Produced via immunoSEQ multiplex PCR; TCRdb's table is partial and in-frame only. The sample records more than 65,000 clones, 86% being singletons. The CDR3 has 16 amino acids. Germline V lookup: CDR1 SGDLS, CDR2 YYNGEE. V shed 0 bases and J 2 bases; nucleotides not matched to a gene: 5. Study conclusions and caveats: Females outnumbered males among donors, who were mostly white British; clonal diversity was possibly underestimated. Baseline serostatus was positive in only a handful of AZD1222 recipients. Repertoire sampling happened only post peak T cell response.

Sequenced here: peripheral blood, sampled on day 0 of AZD1222 vaccination. This clonotype originated in an adult in good health. This sequence joins TRBV9 and TRBJ2-7; 10 bases line up with TRBD2. In DNA, the CDR3 is TGTGCCAGCAGCGTAGGTGCTAGCGGGGGAACCTACGAGCAGTACTTC. It yields the protein CASSVGASGGTYEQYF.